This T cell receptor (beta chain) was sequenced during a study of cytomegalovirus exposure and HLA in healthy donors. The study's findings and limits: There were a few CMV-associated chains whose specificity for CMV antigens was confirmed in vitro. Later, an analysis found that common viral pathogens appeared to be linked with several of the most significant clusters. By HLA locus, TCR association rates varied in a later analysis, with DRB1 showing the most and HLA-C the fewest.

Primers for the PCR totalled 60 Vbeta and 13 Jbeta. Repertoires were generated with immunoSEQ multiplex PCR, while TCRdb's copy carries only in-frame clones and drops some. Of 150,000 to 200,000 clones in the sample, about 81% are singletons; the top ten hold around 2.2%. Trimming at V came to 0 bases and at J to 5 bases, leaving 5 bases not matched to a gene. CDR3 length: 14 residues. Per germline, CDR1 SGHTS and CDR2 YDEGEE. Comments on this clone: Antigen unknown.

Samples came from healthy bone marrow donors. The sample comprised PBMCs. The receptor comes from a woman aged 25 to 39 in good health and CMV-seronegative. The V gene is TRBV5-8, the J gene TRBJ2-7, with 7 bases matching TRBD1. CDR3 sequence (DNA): TGTGCCAGCAGCTTGGGACAGGGTAGCCACGAGCAGTACTTC. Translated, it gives CASSLGQGSHEQYF.